The entry that follows covers one TCR beta chain sequence. Primers for the PCR totalled 60 Vbeta and 13 Jbeta. The data were produced by immunoSEQ multiplex PCR, yet TCRdb's version contains in-frame clones alone and is incomplete. Altogether about 200,000 clones are present, over 75% being singletons, with the ten largest covering around 2.3%. The length of the CDR3 is 16 residues. With 0 bases removed from V and 6 bases from J, the gap between germline ends came to 17 bases. In germline, CDR1 is MRHNA, CDR2 SNTAGT. The entry originates in a study of cytomegalovirus exposure and HLA in healthy donors.

Sequenced sample: PBMCs. This TCR derives from a woman aged 45-65 years in good health and CMV-seronegative. The genes are TRBV6-4 and TRBJ1-1; D is unclear. Here the CDR3 reads CASSDSEVGRRAEAFF. In DNA form, the CDR3 reads TGTGCCAGCAGTGACTCGGAGGTTGGCAGGAGGGCTGAAGCTTTCTTT.